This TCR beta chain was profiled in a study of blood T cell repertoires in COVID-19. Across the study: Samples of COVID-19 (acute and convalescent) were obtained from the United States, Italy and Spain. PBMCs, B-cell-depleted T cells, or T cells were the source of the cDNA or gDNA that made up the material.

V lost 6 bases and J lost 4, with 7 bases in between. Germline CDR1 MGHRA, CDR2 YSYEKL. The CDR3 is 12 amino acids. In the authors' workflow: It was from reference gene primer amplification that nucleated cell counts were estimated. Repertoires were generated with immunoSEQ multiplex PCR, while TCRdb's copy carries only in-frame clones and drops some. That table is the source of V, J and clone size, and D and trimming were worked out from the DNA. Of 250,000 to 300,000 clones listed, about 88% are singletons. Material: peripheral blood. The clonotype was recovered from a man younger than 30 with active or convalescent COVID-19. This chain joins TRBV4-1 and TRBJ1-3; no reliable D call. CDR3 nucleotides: TGCGCCAGCAGTCGACTGGGAAACACCATATATTTT. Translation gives CASSRLGNTIYF.